The 25 T cell receptor beta chains below come from one sample, sequenced in a study of long-term antiretroviral therapy in people with HIV. Samples were assayed with immunoSEQ v3.0 at survey level. Data came from immunoSEQ multiplex PCR; TCRdb stores just in-frame clones and leaves some out. The table records about 17,000 clones, around 79% of them present only once. The source was unsorted PBMCs, collected 2.3 years after starting antiretroviral therapy. The receptor source for this set is a woman aged 35 to 49 with HIV.

The J gene is TRBJ1-1, the V gene TRBV6-5; D call uncertain. The V gene lost 6 bases and the J gene lost 0 bases, with 8 bases spanning the gap. The CDR3 has 13 amino acids. The V gene's germline CDR1 is MNHEY and CDR2 SVGAGI. CDR3 in amino acids: CASRHTVNTEAFF. The DNA for the CDR3 is TGTGCCAGCAGACATACAGTGAACACTGAAGCTTTCTTT.

This clone showed up just a few times. The rearrangement joins TRBV25-1 to TRBJ2-7; the D is unclear. The germline gives CDR1 MGHDK, CDR2 SYGVNS. This CDR3 spans 13 amino acids. The germline V and J ends were trimmed by 5 bases and 0 bases, with 8 bases remaining between them. CDR3 bases: TGTGCCAGCAGTAGTTTGTTCTCCTACGAGCAGTACTTC. Encoded protein: CASSSLFSYEQYF.

J is TRBJ2-3 and V is TRBV27, with D possibly matching TRBD2 (5 bases). The CDR3 runs to 18 residues. The V end was cut by 0 bases, the J end by 5 bases, with 21 bases between. CDR1 MNHEY and CDR2 SMNVEV come from the germline V gene (reference sequence). Here the CDR3 DNA reads TGTGCCAGCAGTTTATCCCCCTTGGAGGCCGGGTGGGGAGATACGCAGTATTTT. Encoded protein: CASSLSPLEAGWGDTQYF.

This chain links TRBV9 with TRBJ2-7, with 8 positions matching TRBD2. The CDR3 totals 14 residues. The V and J ends lost 4 bases and 2 bases, in that order; junction bases with no gene match: 5. Looked up from germline, CDR1 is SGDLS and CDR2 is YYNGEE. The CDR3 DNA sequence: TGTGCCAGCAGCCCCACTAGCGGCCCCTACGAGCAGTACTTC. Encoded protein: CASSPTSGPYEQYF.

The chain employs TRBV30 and TRBJ1-1; D unclear. In germline, CDR1 is GTSNPN, CDR2 SVGIG (reference sequence). CDR3 length equals 12 residues. V was clipped by 4 bases and J by 0 bases, with 6 bases between them. This CDR3 is CAWNTMNTEAFF. In DNA form, the CDR3 reads TGTGCCTGGAACACAATGAACACTGAAGCTTTCTTT.

The chain recombines TRBV28 with TRBJ2-7; the D is unclear. The CDR3 extends over 11 amino acids. The germline CDR1 and CDR2 sequences are MDHEN and SYDVKM. V lost 4 bases, J lost 6 bases, and 7 bases lay in between. Here the CDR3 reads CASSSYVEQYF. The CDR3 DNA reads TGTGCCAGCAGTTCCTATGTCGAGCAGTACTTC.

This clone has just a few counts. The rearrangement joins TRBV11-2 to TRBJ2-7, with D possibly TRBD1 on 6 matching bases. Trimming shortened V by 6 bases and J by 6 bases, and 9 bases separated the two germline ends. The CDR3 runs to 11 residues. The germline gives CDR1 SGHAT, CDR2 FQNNGV. The CDR3 DNA is TGTGCCAGCAGAACAGGGCCCGAGCAGTACTTC. It yields the protein CASRTGPEQYF.

This sequence joins TRBV7-9 and TRBJ2-3, with D unclear. V was pared by 1 base and J by 0 bases, with 11 bases between. This CDR3 contains 16 residues. Germline CDR1 and CDR2: SEHNR and FQNEAQ (reference sequence). The CDR3 bases are TGTGCCAGCAGCTTAGAGGGTAAAGCTAGCACAGATACGCAGTATTTT. Translation gives CASSLEGKASTDTQYF.

The gene calls are TRBV30 and TRBJ2-7, with TRBD2 identical over 7 bases. Germline values: CDR1 GTSNPN, CDR2 SVGIG (reference sequence). V lost 1 base and J lost 1; bases outside the gene matches: 7. The CDR3 extends over 15 amino acids. The CDR3 loop is CAWSESGGLSYEQYF. CDR3 DNA sequence: TGTGCCTGGAGTGAGTCGGGGGGATTGTCCTACGAGCAGTACTTC. The variable domain in full, completed from reference TRBV30 and TRBJ2-7, reads SQTIHQWPATLVQPVGSPLSLECTVEGTSNPNLYWYRQAAGRGLQLLFYSVGIGQISSEVPQNLSASRPQDRQFILSSKKLLLSDSGFYLCAWSESGGLSYEQYFGPGTRLTVT.

The chain combines TRBV2 with TRBJ2-7; possibly TRBD1 or TRBD2 for D (6 bases each). V was shortened by 6 bases and J by 2 bases, with 14 bases between the two germline ends. The CDR3 totals 14 residues. The germline V gene encodes CDR1 SNHLY and CDR2 FYNNEI. DNA for the CDR3: TGTGCCAGCAGCTTGAGGGGGGTGGCCTACGAGCAGTACTTC. Its translation is CASSLRGVAYEQYF.

This clone was observed once. The chain carries TRBV9 and TRBJ2-1; D not certain. The CDR3 consists of 13 residues. Trimming removed 0 bases from V and 7 bases from J, with 8 bases in between. Germline CDR1 SGDLS, CDR2 YYNGEE. CDR3 protein: CASSVARGNEQFF. The CDR3 DNA reads TGTGCCAGCAGCGTAGCACGTGGGAATGAGCAGTTCTTC.

This clone was seen once. The chain has TRBV28 and TRBJ2-5, with D hard to call. Germline assignment: CDR1 MDHEN and CDR2 SYDVKM. The length of the CDR3 is 15 residues. Trimming took 2 bases from V and 4 from J, leaving 14 bases between them. The CDR3 sequence: CASSLVAPRSETQYF. CDR3 sequence (DNA): TGTGCCAGCAGTTTAGTGGCACCACGGTCAGAGACCCAGTACTTC.

This clone was observed once. Here the CDR3 reads CASSLGARGNQETQYF. The CDR3 DNA follows: TGTGCCAGCAGCTTAGGGGCCAGGGGGAACCAAGAGACCCAGTACTTC. The genes are TRBV11-2 and TRBJ2-5; TRBD1 matches 7 bases. After removal of 1 base from V and 0 bases from J, the junction contained 5 bases not matched to a gene. The CDR3 has 16 amino acids. Germline CDR1 is SGHAT and CDR2 is FQNNGV.

The chain uses TRBV7-9 and TRBJ1-4; TRBD1 matches 9 bases. Germline CDR1 and CDR2: SEHNR and FQNEAQ (reference sequence). The CDR3 contains 15 residues. V dropped 3 bases and J dropped 7; count of bases not matched to a gene: 6. The CDR3 loop reads CASSLDRGFTEKLFF. The DNA of the CDR3 is TGTGCCAGCAGCTTGGACAGGGGATTTACTGAAAAACTGTTTTTT. The entire variable domain, with the rest obtained from reference TRBV7-9 and TRBJ1-4, is as follows: DTGVSQNPRHKITKRGQNVTFRCDPISEHNRLYWYRQTLGQGPEFLTYFQNEAQLEKSRLLSDRFSAERPKGSFSTLEIQRTEQGDSAMYLCASSLDRGFTEKLFFGSGTQLSVL.

This chain links TRBV6-5 with TRBJ1-1; possible D gene TRBD1, 5 bases. CDR1 is MNHEY, CDR2 SVGAGI, per germline. V lost 3 bases to trimming and J lost 4 bases, with 12 bases between them. The CDR3 totals 14 residues. CDR3 nucleotide sequence: TGTGCCAGCAGTTATGGGGTGAGGGGCACTGAAGCTTTCTTT. This encodes CASSYGVRGTEAFF.

V is TRBV11-3 and J is TRBJ2-1, with D hard to call. Per germline, CDR1 SGHNT and CDR2 YENEEA. V was cut by 2 bases and J by 8 bases, with 16 bases left in between. The CDR3 loop spans 15 amino acids. CDR3 sequence: CASSLNRVTVDEQFF. The DNA for the CDR3 is TGTGCCAGCAGCTTAAATAGGGTGACGGTGGATGAGCAGTTCTTC.

This chain links TRBV19 with TRBJ2-7, with 7 positions matching TRBD1. The CDR3 covers 13 residues. Germline V gene lookup returns CDR1 LNHDA and CDR2 SQIVND (reference sequence). V was pared by 10 bases and J by 3 bases, with 9 bases of the junction left unmatched. The CDR3 here is CATSDRISYEQYF. CDR3 nucleotides: TGTGCCACCTCGGACAGGATAAGCTACGAGCAGTACTTC. Using reference TRBV19 and TRBJ2-7 for the parts outside the CDR3, the full variable domain is DGGITQSPKYLFRKEGQNVTLSCEQNLNHDAMYWYRQDPGQGLRLIYYSQIVNDFQKGDIAEGYSVSREKKESFPLTVTSAQKNPTAFYLCATSDRISYEQYFGPGTRLTVT.

V gene TRBV9 combines with J gene TRBJ1-2, with D unresolved. Germline V CDR1 and CDR2: SGDLS, YYNGEE. Deletions cut 0 bases from V and 7 bases from J, with 10 bases between. The CDR3 has 13 amino acids. The CDR3 DNA reads as TGTGCCAGCAGCGTAGGGGGTGAAGCTGGCTACACCTTC. It specifies CASSVGGEAGYTF.

This clone was seen a single time. The V gene is TRBV11-2, the J gene TRBJ2-7, with 10 bases aligning to TRBD2. CDR3 length: 14 residues. With V trimmed by 4 bases and J by 4 bases, 4 bases remained unmatched. Per the germline V gene, CDR1 is SGHAT and CDR2 is FQNNGV. In DNA form, the CDR3 reads TGTGCCAGCAGCTCTCTAGCGGGAGTTTACGAGCAGTACTTC. Its translation: CASSSLAGVYEQYF.

The chain uses TRBV10-1 and TRBJ2-3; TRBD2 agrees at 10 bases. Germline V gene lookup returns CDR1 WNHNN and CDR2 SYGVQD (reference sequence). The CDR3 covers 15 residues. Trimming removed 3 bases from V and 4 bases from J; junction bases left unmatched: 4. CDR3 sequence reads: CASSDGTSESDTQYF. CDR3 bases: TGCGCCAGCAGTGATGGGACTAGCGAGTCAGATACGCAGTATTTT.

The V gene is TRBV5-6, the J gene TRBJ2-7; 16 bases line up with TRBD2. Trimming removed 2 bases from V and 3 bases from J; junction bases left unmatched: 8. Looked up from germline, CDR1 is SGHDT and CDR2 is YYEEEE. The CDR3 consists of 18 residues. CDR3 sequence: CASSLGTSGGALFYEQYF. The CDR3 region has the DNA TGTGCCAGCAGCTTAGGGACTAGCGGGGGGGCGCTATTCTACGAGCAGTACTTC.

The chain recombines TRBV5-4 with TRBJ2-1; 14 nucleotides agree with TRBD2. Germline CDR1 is SGHNT and CDR2 is YYREEE (reference sequence). This CDR3 has 15 amino acids. Germline trimming cut 4 bases from V and 7 bases from J; bases unmatched to any gene: 4. Here the CDR3 reads CASSDRTSGGNEQFF. CDR3 sequence (DNA): TGTGCCAGCAGCGACCGGACTAGCGGGGGGAATGAGCAGTTCTTC. The variable domain in full, with the rest retrieved from reference TRBV5-4 and TRBJ2-1, is ETGVTQSPTHLIKTRGQQVTLRCSSQSGHNTVSWYQQALGQGPQFIFQYYREEENGRGNFPPRFSGLQFPNYSSELNVNALELDDSALYLCASSDRTSGGNEQFFGPGTRLTVL.

V gene TRBV9 combines with J gene TRBJ2-1; TRBD1 matches 8 bases. The CDR3 has 15 amino acids. Trimming took 4 bases from V and 6 from J; bases not matched to a gene: 9. Germline assignment: CDR1 SGDLS and CDR2 YYNGEE. The CDR3 DNA reads as TGTGCCAGCAGCCAGGGGCAGGGGGCGGCCAATGAGCAGTTCTTC. This gives the protein CASSQGQGAANEQFF.

This sequence joins TRBV5-4 and TRBJ1-2, with a weak D call TRBD1 (5 bases). The CDR3 totals 15 residues. The ends were cut back, 4 bases at V and 2 bases at J, with 15 bases in the middle. CDR1 SGHNT and CDR2 YYREEE come from the germline V gene (reference sequence). The CDR3 reads CASSTDPAGNYGYTF. CDR3 nucleotides: TGTGCCAGCAGCACCGACCCGGCAGGGAACTATGGCTACACCTTC.

The chain links TRBV5-5 to TRBJ1-3; D might be TRBD1 (5 bases). Trimming removed 1 base from V and 4 bases from J, with 9 bases in between. Germline V gives CDR1 SGHKS, CDR2 YYEKEE (reference sequence). This CDR3 comprises 14 residues. In nucleotides, the CDR3 is TGTGCCAGCAGCTTGCAGGGCGCAGGAAACACCATATATTTT. Its translation: CASSLQGAGNTIYF.